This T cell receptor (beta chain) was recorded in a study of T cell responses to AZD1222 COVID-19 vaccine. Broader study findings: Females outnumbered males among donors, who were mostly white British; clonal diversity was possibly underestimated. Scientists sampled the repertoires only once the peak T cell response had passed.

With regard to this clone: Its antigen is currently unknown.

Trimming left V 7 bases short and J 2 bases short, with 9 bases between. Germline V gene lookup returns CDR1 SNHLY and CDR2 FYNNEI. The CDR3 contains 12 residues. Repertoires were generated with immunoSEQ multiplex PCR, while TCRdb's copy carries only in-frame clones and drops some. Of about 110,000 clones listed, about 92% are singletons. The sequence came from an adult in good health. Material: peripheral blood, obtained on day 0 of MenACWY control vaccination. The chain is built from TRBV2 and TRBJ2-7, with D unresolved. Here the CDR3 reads CASTAFAYEQYF. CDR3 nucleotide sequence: TGTGCCAGCACGGCCTTCGCCTACGAGCAGTACTTC.